A selection of T cell receptor beta chains follows, all from one sample in a study of CD8+CD57+ T cells in acquired aplastic anemia. MiXCR was run by TCRdb on the reads, yielding one entry per CDR3 protein. Among around 200,000 distinct CDR3 sequences listed, around 63% were seen once. Sequenced input: sorted CD4+, CD8+, or CD8+CD57+ T cells (not recorded which) from PBMCs. All receptors derive from a human donor in good health. The CDR3 runs from the conserved cysteine through the conserved F or W. Each record gives: D gene, V gene, clone size, J gene, CDR3 DNA, CDR3 protein. D genes are given only for firm matches. Some rows mark clone size as missing; the rest say once, few, many or name a class of expanded clone.

>-|TRBV9|few|TRBJ1-2
TGTGCCAGCAGCGTTCAGGATGACAACTATGGCTACACCTTC
CASSVQDDNYGYTF
>-|TRBV6-2/TRBV6-3|many|TRBJ2-2
TGTGCCAGCAGTTACACGGCCAACACCGGGGAGCTGTTTTTT
CASSYTANTGELFF
>-|TRBV7-9|-|TRBJ2-5
TGTGCCAGCAGCACTGACTTACAAGAGACCCAGTACTTC
CASSTDLQETQYF
>-|TRBV10-2|few|TRBJ2-2
TGCGCCAGCAGTGGGGACGGCATGAACACCGGGGAGCTGTTTTTT
CASSGDGMNTGELFF
>TRBD2|TRBV7-2|few|TRBJ2-7
TGTGCCAGCAGCTCGGGACTAGCGGGCTACGAGCAGTACTTC
CASSSGLAGYEQYF
>TRBD2|TRBV9|many|TRBJ2-1
TGTGCCAGCAGTCTAGGACTAGCGGAATACAATGAGCAGTTCTTC
CASSLGLAEYNEQFF
>TRBD2|TRBV7-6|few|TRBJ2-2
TGTGCCAGCATTCCAAGCGGGAGGAACACCGGGGAGCTGTTTTTT
CASIPSGRNTGELFF
>-|TRBV20-1|few|TRBJ2-1
TGCAGTGCTAGTGGGACAACACTTGAGCAGTTCTTC
CSASGTTLEQFF
>-|TRBV5-1|-|TRBJ2-2
TGCGCCAGTCAAGCGGGGAACACCGGGGAGCTGTTTTTT
CASQAGNTGELFF
>TRBD2|TRBV7-3|-|TRBJ2-3
TGTGCCAGCAGCCCCATAAGTGCGGGGGGGGGGAGCACAGATACGCAGTATTTT
CASSPISAGGGSTDTQYF
>-|TRBV18|many|TRBJ2-5
TGTGCCAGCTCACCACCAGACCAAGAGACCCAGTACTTC
CASSPPDQETQYF
>-|TRBV6-4|many|TRBJ2-3
TGTGCCAGCAGTGAGGTGTCCAGCGGAGGGGGCACAGATACGCAGTATTTT
CASSEVSSGGGTDTQYF
>TRBD1|TRBV4-1|many|TRBJ1-5
TGCGCCAGCAGCCAAGAGACAGGGAGTTGGTCCCAGCATTTT
CASSQETGSWSQHF
>-|TRBV7-7|-|TRBJ2-1
TGTGCCAGCAGCTTAAGGGGGGAGGGAGACAATGAGCAGTTCTTC
CASSLRGEGDNEQFF
>-|TRBV11-1|-|TRBJ1-1
TGTGCCAGCAGCTTAGGTGTCTCTGAAGCTTTCTTT
CASSLGVSEAFF
>-|TRBV7-3|-|TRBJ1-2
TGTGCCAGCAGCTTAACAGGGGATGGCTACACCTTC
CASSLTGDGYTF